The rows below give T cell receptor beta chains drawn from one sample of a study of blood T cell repertoires in COVID-19. The method was immunoSEQ multiplex PCR; TCRdb's version includes in-frame clones alone and lacks a portion of them. The sample records over 200,000 clones, roughly 87% being singletons. Sequenced material: peripheral blood. The receptors originated from a man aged 35-49 years with active or convalescent COVID-19. Both conserved end residues are part of each CDR3. Each record gives: clone size, D gene, J gene, V gene, CDR3 protein, CDR3 DNA. The D gene is left open where the match is weak. The size entry is marked missing in some rows and otherwise reads once, few, many or a size class.

NA	NA	TRBJ2-5	TRBV2	CASSEAKPGLSETQYF	TGTGCCAGCAGTGAAGCTAAGCCGGGACTCTCGGAGACCCAGTACTTC
NA	TRBD2	TRBJ2-3	TRBV19	CASSRSSGGLTDTQYF	TGTGCCAGTAGTAGGTCTAGCGGGGGTCTTACAGATACGCAGTATTTT
NA	NA	TRBJ2-1	TRBV19	CASGWGGLREQFF	TGTGCCAGTGGTTGGGGGGGGCTACGGGAGCAGTTCTTC
NA	NA	TRBJ1-1	TRBV4-1	CASSQDDGGRAEAFF	TGCGCCAGCAGCCAAGACGACGGGGGAAGGGCTGAAGCTTTCTTT
NA	TRBD1	TRBJ2-1	TRBV6-5	CASRDRGRDEQFF	TGTGCCAGCAGGGACAGGGGTAGAGATGAGCAGTTCTTC
NA	TRBD1	TRBJ1-5	TRBV5-6	CASRRQGLGPQHF	TGTGCCAGCAGGCGACAGGGCTTAGGGCCCCAGCATTTT
NA	TRBD1	TRBJ2-7	TRBV24-1	CATSDRGLGEQYF	TGTGCCACCAGTGACAGGGGGCTCGGCGAGCAGTACTTC
once	TRBD1	TRBJ1-2	TRBV12-3/TRBV12-4	CASTFRQGDGYTF	TGTGCCAGCACCTTCCGACAGGGGGATGGCTACACCTTC
NA	TRBD1	TRBJ2-7	TRBV27	CASSWTGTGDPYEQYF	TGTGCCAGCAGTTGGACAGGCACAGGGGATCCCTACGAGCAGTACTTC
NA	NA	TRBJ2-1	TRBV11-3	CASRSQDNEQFF	TGTGCCAGTAGGTCACAGGACAATGAGCAGTTCTTC
few	TRBD2	TRBJ2-7	TRBV28	CASTGTSVYEQYF	TGTGCCAGCACCGGGACTAGCGTTTACGAGCAGTACTTC